This TCR beta chain derives from a study of blood T cell repertoires in COVID-19. Sequencing used immunoSEQ multiplex PCR; TCRdb keeps in-frame clones, though not all of them. The sample holds tens of thousands of clones; 70% to 80% are singletons and the top ten take over 40%. V shed 5 bases, J shed 3 bases, and the junction held 4 bases outside the gene matches. The V gene's germline CDR1 is MNHEY and CDR2 SVGAGI. The CDR3 is made up of 13 amino acids. This chain connects TRBV6-5 to TRBJ2-7, with 7 positions matching TRBD1. This receptor was obtained from a human donor in a cohort sampled during active COVID-19. Material: peripheral blood. The CDR3 is CASSRGQFYEQYF. The CDR3 nucleotides read TGTGCCAGCAGTAGGGGACAGTTCTACGAGCAGTACTTC.